Here is one TCR beta chain with its context. Antigen: not known. The sample originates from a study of T cell responses to AZD1222 COVID-19 vaccine. Between the trimmed V and J ends, which lost 5 bases and 1 base, there was a span of 9 bases. This CDR3 is 14 amino acids long. Germline V gene lookup returns CDR1 MNHEY and CDR2 SVGAGI. TCRdb keeps only in-frame clones here, not all; method: immunoSEQ multiplex PCR. Among approximately 140,000 clones listed, 82% were seen once. Study-level findings and limits: At study baseline, merely six AZD1222 recipients were seropositive. No day 14 peak samples; only post-peak repertoires were characterized. CD4 TCRs associated with vaccination spanned spike, dominating at 160-218 and 743-854.

The source of this sequence is an adult in good health. The sequencing used peripheral blood, collected on day 0 of MenACWY control vaccination. The chain is built from TRBV6-5 and TRBJ2-4, with D maybe TRBD1 (6 bases). The CDR3 nucleotides read TGTGCCAGCAGTCGAGACAGGGCCAAAAACATTCAGTACTTC. Its protein is CASSRDRAKNIQYF.